Given below is one T cell receptor (beta chain) in context. There are 14 residues in the CDR3. After removal of 4 bases from V and 6 bases from J, the junction contained 3 bases not matched to a gene. The V gene's germline CDR1 is SGHVS and CDR2 FNYEAQ. The sample belongs to a study of radiotherapy plus CTLA-4 blockade in lung cancer. Some clones are missing from TCRdb's copy, which holds only in-frame ones; the method was immunoSEQ multiplex PCR. Among about 51,000 clones listed, around 79% were seen once. The source of this sequence is a human donor with non-small cell lung cancer who had a complete response to radiotherapy plus ipilimumab. The rearrangement joins TRBV7-6 to TRBJ2-1; 10 nucleotides line up with TRBD2. The specimen comprised peripheral blood, sampled from a patient treated with radiotherapy plus ipilimumab. The CDR3 spells CASSSSGRANEQFF. The CDR3 DNA is TGTGCCAGCAGCTCGAGCGGGAGGGCCAATGAGCAGTTCTTC.